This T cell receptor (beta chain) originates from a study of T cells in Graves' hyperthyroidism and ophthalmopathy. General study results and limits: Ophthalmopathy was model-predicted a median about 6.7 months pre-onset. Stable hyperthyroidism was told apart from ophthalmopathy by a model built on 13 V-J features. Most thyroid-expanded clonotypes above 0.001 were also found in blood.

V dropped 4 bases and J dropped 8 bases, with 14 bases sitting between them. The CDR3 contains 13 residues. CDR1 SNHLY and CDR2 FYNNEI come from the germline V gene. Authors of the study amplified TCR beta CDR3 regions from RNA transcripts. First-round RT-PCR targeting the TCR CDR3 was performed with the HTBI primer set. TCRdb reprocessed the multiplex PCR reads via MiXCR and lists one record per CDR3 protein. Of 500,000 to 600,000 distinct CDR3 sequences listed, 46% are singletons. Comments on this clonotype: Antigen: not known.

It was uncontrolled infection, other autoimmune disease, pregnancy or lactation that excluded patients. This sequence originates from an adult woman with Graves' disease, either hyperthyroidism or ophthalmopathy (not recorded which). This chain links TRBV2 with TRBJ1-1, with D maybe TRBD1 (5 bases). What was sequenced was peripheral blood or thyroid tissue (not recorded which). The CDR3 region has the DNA TGTGCCAGCAGTGCCGACAGTAGTCGGGAAGCTTTCTTT. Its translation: CASSADSSREAFF.